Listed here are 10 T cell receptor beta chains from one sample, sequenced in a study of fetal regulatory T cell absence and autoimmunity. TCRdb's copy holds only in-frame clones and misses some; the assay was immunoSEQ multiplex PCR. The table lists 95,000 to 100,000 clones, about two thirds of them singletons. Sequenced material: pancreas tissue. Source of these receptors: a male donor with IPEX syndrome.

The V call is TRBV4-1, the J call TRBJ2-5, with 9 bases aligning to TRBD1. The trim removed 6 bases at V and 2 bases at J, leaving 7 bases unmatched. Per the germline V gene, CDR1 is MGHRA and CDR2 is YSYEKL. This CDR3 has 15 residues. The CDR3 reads CASSDRGLRQETQYF. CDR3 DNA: TGCGCCAGCAGTGACAGGGGGTTGAGGCAAGAGACCCAGTACTTC.

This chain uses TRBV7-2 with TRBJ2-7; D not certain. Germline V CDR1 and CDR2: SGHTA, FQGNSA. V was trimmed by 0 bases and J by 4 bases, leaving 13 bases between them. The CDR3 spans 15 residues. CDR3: CASSLAVGIGYEQYF. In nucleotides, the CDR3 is TGTGCCAGCAGCTTAGCAGTAGGGATCGGTTACGAGCAGTACTTC.

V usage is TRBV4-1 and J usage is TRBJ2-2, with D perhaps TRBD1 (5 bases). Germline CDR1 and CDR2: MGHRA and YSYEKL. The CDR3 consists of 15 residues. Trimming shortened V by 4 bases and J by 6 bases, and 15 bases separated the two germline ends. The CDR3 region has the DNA TGCGCCAGCAGCCCCTGGCCCGACAGATCCGGGGAGCTGTTTTTT. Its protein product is CASSPWPDRSGELFF.

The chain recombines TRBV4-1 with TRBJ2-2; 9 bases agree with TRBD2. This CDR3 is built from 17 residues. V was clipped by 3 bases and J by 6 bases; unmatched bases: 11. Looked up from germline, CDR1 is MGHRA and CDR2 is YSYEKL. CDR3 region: CASSHPVAGGPSGELFF. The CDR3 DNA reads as TGCGCCAGCAGCCACCCGGTGGCGGGAGGGCCCTCCGGGGAGCTGTTTTTT.

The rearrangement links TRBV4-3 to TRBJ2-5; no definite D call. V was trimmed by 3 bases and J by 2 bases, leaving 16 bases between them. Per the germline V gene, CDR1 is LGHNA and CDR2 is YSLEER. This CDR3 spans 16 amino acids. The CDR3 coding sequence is TGCGCCAGCAGCCACCATTCCCAGCTTCCGCAAGAGACCCAGTACTTC. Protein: CASSHHSQLPQETQYF.

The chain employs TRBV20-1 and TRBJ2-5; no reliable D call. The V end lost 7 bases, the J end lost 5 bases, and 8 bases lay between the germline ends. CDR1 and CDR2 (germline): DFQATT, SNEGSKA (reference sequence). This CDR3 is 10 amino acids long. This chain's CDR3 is CSVLKETQYF. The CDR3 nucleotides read TGCAGTGTCCTAAAGGAGACCCAGTACTTC.

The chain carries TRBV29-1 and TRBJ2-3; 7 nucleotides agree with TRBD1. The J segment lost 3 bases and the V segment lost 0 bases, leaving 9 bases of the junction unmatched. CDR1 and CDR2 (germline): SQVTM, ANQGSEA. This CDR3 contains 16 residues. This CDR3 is CSVEDLPDRVTDTQYF. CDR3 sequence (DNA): TGCAGCGTTGAAGATCTCCCCGACAGGGTGACAGATACGCAGTATTTT.

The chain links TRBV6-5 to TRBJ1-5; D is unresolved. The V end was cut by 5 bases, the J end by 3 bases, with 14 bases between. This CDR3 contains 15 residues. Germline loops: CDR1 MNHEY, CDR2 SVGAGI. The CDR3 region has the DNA TGTGCCAGCAGTCGTCGAGGAGCGTTCAATCAGCCCCAGCATTTT. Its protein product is CASSRRGAFNQPQHF.

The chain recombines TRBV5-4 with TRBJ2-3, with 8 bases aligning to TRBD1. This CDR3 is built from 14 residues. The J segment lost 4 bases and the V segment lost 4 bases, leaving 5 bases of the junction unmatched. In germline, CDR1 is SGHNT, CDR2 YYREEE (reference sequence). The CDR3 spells CASSQQGVSDTQYF. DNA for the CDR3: TGTGCCAGCAGCCAACAGGGGGTCTCAGATACGCAGTATTTT.

The CDR3 loop is CASSLTGVEYSTDTQYF. The CDR3, as DNA: TGTGCCAGCAGTTTAACAGGGGTTGAGTATAGCACAGATACGCAGTATTTT. This chain links TRBV27 with TRBJ2-3; 7 bases fit TRBD1. Germline CDR1 reads MNHEY; CDR2 reads SMNVEV (reference sequence). The V segment lost 2 bases and the J segment 0 bases; nucleotides outside the gene matches: 8. The CDR3 extends over 17 amino acids.